This TCR beta chain was identified during a study of blood T cell repertoires in COVID-19. Only in-frame clones appear in the TCRdb table, and some are missing; sequencing was by immunoSEQ multiplex PCR. The sample lists 270,000 or so clones, 85% to 95% occurring once. Participant-given clinical history determined each cohort assignment. Exposed volunteers were people who met a COVID-19 case within 2 weeks before study entry. J gave up 0 bases and V 1 base, and 4 bases lay outside the gene matches. The germline V gene encodes CDR1 GTSNPN and CDR2 SVGIG (reference sequence). There are 15 residues in the CDR3.

This clonotype was sampled from a middle-aged man who had been exposed to COVID-19. Sample: PBMCs or T cells enriched from blood (not recorded which). This chain connects TRBV30 to TRBJ2-3; 7 bases line up with TRBD1. CDR3 sequence: CAWSADRLSTDTQYF. The CDR3 DNA reads as TGTGCCTGGAGTGCGGACAGGTTAAGCACAGATACGCAGTATTTT.